The entry that follows covers one T cell receptor beta chain sequence. Original analysis: Amplification of reference gene primers provided the estimated nucleated cell counts. The repertoire was sequenced with immunoSEQ multiplex PCR; TCRdb's copy has only in-frame clones and lacks some. The DNA gave D and trimming, while V, J and clone size come from that table. Of about 110,000 clones listed, roughly two thirds are singletons. The data belong to a study of blood T cell repertoires in COVID-19. Turning to the study itself: COVID-19 samples collected from the United States, Italy and Spain covered acute and convalescent phases. From T cells, B-cell-depleted T cells, or PBMCs came the material, which was cDNA or gDNA.

The CDR3 runs to 14 residues. Trimming left V 2 bases short and J 6 bases short, with 10 bases between. Germline V CDR1 and CDR2: MGHRA, YSYEKL. This receptor was identified in a human donor with acute or convalescent COVID-19. The donor label of this sample is uncertain. Sequenced material: peripheral blood. V and J are TRBV4-1 and TRBJ2-2; D gene uncertain. The CDR3: CASSQRSRSGELFF. DNA of the CDR3: TGCGCCAGCAGCCAACGGTCCAGGTCCGGGGAGCTGTTTTTT.